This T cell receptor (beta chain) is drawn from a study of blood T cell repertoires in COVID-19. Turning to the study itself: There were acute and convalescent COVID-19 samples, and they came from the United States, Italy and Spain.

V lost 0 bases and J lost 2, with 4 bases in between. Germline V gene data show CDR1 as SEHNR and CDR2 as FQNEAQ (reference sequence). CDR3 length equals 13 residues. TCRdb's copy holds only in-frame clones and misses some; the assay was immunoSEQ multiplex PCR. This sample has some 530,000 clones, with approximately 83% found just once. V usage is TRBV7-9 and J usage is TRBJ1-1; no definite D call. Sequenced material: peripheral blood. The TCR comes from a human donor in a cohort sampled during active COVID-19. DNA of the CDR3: TGTGCCAGCAGCTTAGCTAGAAACACTGAAGCTTTCTTT. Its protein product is CASSLARNTEAFF.